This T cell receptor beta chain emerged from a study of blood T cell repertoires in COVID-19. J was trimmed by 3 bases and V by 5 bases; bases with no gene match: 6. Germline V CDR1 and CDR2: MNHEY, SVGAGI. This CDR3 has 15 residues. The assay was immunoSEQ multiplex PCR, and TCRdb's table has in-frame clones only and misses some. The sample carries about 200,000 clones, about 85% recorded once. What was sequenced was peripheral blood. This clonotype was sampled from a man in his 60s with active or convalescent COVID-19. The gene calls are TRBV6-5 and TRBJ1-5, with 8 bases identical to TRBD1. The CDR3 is CASSPGQAPNQPQHF. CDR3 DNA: TGTGCCAGCAGTCCGGGACAGGCGCCCAATCAGCCCCAGCATTTT.